This T cell receptor (beta chain) was profiled in a study of blood T cell repertoires in COVID-19. About the study: There were acute and convalescent COVID-19 samples, and they came from the United States, Italy and Spain. T cells, B-cell-depleted T cells, or PBMCs provided the cDNA or gDNA that served as material.

Only in-frame clones appear in the TCRdb table, and some are missing; sequencing was by immunoSEQ multiplex PCR. The repertoire holds over 250,000 clones, with over 80% as singletons. The source is a woman between 18 and 29 years old who had recovered from COVID-19. Sequenced sample: PBMCs or T cells enriched from blood (not recorded which).

The CDR3 here is CASSVGGALSPLHF. The DNA for the CDR3 is TGTGCCAGCAGTGTGGGGGGGGCGCTTTCACCCCTCCACTTT. This chain links TRBV25-1 with TRBJ1-6, with D perhaps matching TRBD1 (6 bases). Trimming took off 4 bases at V and 9 bases at J, with 13 bases between the two ends. Germline CDR1 MGHDK, CDR2 SYGVNS. CDR3 length: 14 residues. Looking up the rest from reference TRBV25-1 and TRBJ1-6 gives the full variable domain: EADIYQTPRYLVIGTGKKITLECSQTMGHDKMYWYQQDPGMELHLIHYSYGVNSTEKGDLSSESTVSRIRTEHFPLTLESARPSHTSQYLCASSVGGALSPLHFGNGTRLTVT.